This TCR beta chain emerged from a study of T cell responses to AZD1222 COVID-19 vaccine. Concerning this clone itself: Antigen unknown.

With 5 bases clipped from V and 8 bases from J, the junction kept 12 bases outside the gene matches. This CDR3 has 15 residues. Germline values: CDR1 SGHNT, CDR2 YYREEE (reference sequence). Only in-frame clones appear in the TCRdb table, and some are missing; sequencing was by immunoSEQ multiplex PCR. Here the sample spans about 97,000 clones, around 88% being singletons. Study-wide results and caveats: Recipients of AZD1222 seropositive at baseline numbered only 5 or 6. It should be noted that donors were predominantly white British and more often female, and clonal diversity was possibly underestimated.

The source of this sequence is an adult in good health. Material: peripheral blood, obtained on day 0 of AZD1222 vaccination. V gene TRBV5-4 combines with J gene TRBJ2-1; 8 bases are a match to TRBD1. The CDR3 bases are TGTGCCAGCAGTATAGACCCGACAGGGGTCGATGAGCAGTTCTTC. Protein: CASSIDPTGVDEQFF.